One sample yielded the 6 T cell receptor beta chains listed below, sequenced in a study of shared T cell receptors in the human thymus. The data were produced by immunoSEQ multiplex PCR, yet TCRdb's version contains in-frame clones alone and is incomplete. The repertoire holds hundreds of thousands of clones, with 80% to 90% as singletons. This sample also appeared in a second study, on human thymus T cells.

Material: thymocytes. Every receptor here comes from a boy less than two years old with a congenital heart defect.

This clone was observed a few times. The DNA for the CDR3 is TGTGCCAGCAGCCCAACAGGGGTCTATGGCTACACCTTC. It specifies CASSPTGVYGYTF. The V and J genes are TRBV7-6 and TRBJ1-2; TRBD1 matches 7 bases. Unmatched junction bases numbered 4, after V lost 5 bases and J lost 4 bases. Germline CDR1 and CDR2: SGHVS and FNYEAQ. The CDR3 is 13 amino acids.

The rearrangement joins TRBV5-1 to TRBJ1-5, with 7 positions matching TRBD1. This CDR3 comprises 17 residues. Germline V gene lookup returns CDR1 SGHRS and CDR2 YFSETQ. The V and J ends lost 3 bases and 1 base, in that order; junction bases with no gene match: 10. The CDR3 region has the DNA TGCGCCAGCAGCTCCGAGACGACAGGGCCGAGCAATCAGCCCCAGCATTTT. This codes for CASSSETTGPSNQPQHF.

The chain links TRBV28 to TRBJ2-7; D might be TRBD1 (5 bases). Germline assignment: CDR1 MDHEN and CDR2 SYDVKM. This CDR3 has 17 amino acids. V lost 1 base to trimming and J lost 7 bases, with 23 bases between them. CDR3 in DNA: TGTGCCAGCAGTTTATATGCCCCGCACGACCAGGGCGGAGAGCAGTACTTC. It is translated as CASSLYAPHDQGGEQYF.

This clone appeared a single time. The V gene is TRBV12-5, the J gene TRBJ1-6, with D possibly matching TRBD1 (6 bases). V was clipped by 2 bases and J by 3 bases, with 8 bases between them. Germline-derived CDR1 and CDR2 are LGHNT and FRNRAP. There are 15 residues in the CDR3. The CDR3 DNA is TGTGCTAGTGGTTTGAGAGGGGGCTATAATTCACCCCTCCACTTT. It codes for CASGLRGGYNSPLHF.

The chain has TRBV7-6 and TRBJ1-1; D unclear. Trimming took 2 bases from V and 10 from J, leaving 14 bases between them. The length of the CDR3 is 13 residues. The V gene's germline CDR1 is SGHVS and CDR2 FNYEAQ. CDR3 nucleotides: TGTGCCAGCAGCTTAACGTTTCGAGAAGCAGCTTTCTTT. This encodes CASSLTFREAAFF.

V usage is TRBV4-2 and J usage is TRBJ1-1, with D perhaps matching TRBD1 (5 bases). The CDR3 is made up of 14 amino acids. Germline assignment: CDR1 LGHNA and CDR2 YNFKEQ. The CDR3 nucleotides are TGTGTTCGGGGGTGGCGCAGAGTACACACTGAAGCTTTCTTT. Translated, it gives CVRGWRRVHTEAFF.